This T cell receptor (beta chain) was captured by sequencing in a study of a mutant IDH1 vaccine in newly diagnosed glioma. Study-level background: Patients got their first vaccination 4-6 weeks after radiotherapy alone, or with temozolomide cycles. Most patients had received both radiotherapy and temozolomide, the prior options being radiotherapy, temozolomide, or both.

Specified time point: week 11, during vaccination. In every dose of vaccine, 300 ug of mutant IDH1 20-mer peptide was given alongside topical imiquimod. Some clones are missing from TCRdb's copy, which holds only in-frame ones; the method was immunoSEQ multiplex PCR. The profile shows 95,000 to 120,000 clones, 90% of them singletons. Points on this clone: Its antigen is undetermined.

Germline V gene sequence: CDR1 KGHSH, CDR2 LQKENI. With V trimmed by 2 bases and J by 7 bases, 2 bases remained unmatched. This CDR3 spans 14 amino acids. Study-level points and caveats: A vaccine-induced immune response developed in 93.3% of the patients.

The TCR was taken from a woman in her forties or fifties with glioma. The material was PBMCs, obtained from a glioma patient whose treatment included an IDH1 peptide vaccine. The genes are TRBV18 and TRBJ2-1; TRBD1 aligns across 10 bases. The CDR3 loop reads CASSPGTGENEQFF. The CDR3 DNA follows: TGTGCCAGCTCACCAGGGACAGGGGAGAATGAGCAGTTCTTC.